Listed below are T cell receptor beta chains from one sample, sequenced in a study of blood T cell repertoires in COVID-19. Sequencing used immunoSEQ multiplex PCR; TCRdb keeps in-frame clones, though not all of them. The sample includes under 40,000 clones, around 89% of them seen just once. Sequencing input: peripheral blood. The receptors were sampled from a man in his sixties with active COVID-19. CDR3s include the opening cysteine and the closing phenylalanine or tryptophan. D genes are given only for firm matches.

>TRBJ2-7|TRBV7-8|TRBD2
CASSLITSGGAAKYEQYF
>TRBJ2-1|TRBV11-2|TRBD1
CASSLESGQGYEQFF
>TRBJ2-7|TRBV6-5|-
CASSLGVSYEQYF
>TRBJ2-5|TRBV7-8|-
CASSFSIGRPTETQYF
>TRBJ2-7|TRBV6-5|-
CASSWGGGEQYF
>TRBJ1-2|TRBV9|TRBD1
CASSASRGTGGVGYTF
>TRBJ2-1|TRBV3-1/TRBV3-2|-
CASSSEYNEQFF
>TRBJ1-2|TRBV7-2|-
CASSPNIYGYTF
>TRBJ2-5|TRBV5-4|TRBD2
CASSPQPWGGGNPRTQYF
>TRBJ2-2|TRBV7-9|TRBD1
CASSPGQGLGTGELFF
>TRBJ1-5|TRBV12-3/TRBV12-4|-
CASSDLRQPQHF
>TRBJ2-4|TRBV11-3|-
CASSPRGAITLAKNIQYF
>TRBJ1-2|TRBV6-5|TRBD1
CASTPTGTGRFTF
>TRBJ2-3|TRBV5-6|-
CASTLVGASGLTQYF
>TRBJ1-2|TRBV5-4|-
CASSLQTANPYGYTF
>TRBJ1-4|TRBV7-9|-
CASSLGIPGRQETLFF
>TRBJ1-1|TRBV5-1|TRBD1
CASSFTGDKNTEAFF
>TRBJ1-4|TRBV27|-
CASSLLGANEKLFF
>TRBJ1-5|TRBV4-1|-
CASSQDHGDQPQHF
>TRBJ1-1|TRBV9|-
CASSVGAGGAGSAEAFF
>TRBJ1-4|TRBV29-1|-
CSAQGGGVEKLFF
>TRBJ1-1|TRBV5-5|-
CASSLQATNTEAFF
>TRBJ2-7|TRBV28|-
CASAQGPNEQYF
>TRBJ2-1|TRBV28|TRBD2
CASTSAGTSGGYEQFF
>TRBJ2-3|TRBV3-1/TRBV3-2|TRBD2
CASSQGGGRTDTQYF
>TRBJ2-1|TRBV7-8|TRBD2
CASRLGRGGRINEQFF
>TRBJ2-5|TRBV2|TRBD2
CASSERGGQETQYF
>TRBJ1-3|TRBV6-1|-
CASSEWEGRGNTIYF
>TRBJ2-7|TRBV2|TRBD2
CASSVGLAGASYEQYF
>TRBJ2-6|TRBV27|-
CASSPYSGANVLTF
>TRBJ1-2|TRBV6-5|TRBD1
CASSYVGGRYGYTF
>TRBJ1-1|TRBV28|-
CASYLRVGDRVAFF
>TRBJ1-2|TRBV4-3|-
CASSQDSDGYTF
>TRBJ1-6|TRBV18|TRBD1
CASSPRTGGRNSPLHF
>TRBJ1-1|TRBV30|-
CACGQGTEAFF
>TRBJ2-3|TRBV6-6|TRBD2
CASRPSGLAGPHTQYF
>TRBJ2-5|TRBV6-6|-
CASSYDAGLGETQYF
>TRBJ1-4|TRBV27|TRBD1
CASSLSNRGRICLLFF
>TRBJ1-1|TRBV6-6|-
CASSYWGELNTEAFF
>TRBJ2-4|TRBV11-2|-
CASSSAGGIAKNIQYF
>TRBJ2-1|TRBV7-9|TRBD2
CASSPSGGPLNEQFF
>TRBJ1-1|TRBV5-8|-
CASSPWGRSNGGHTEAFF
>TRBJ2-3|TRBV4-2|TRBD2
CASSQEKAGGPSTQYF
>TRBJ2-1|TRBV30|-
CAWTWGGRNEQFF
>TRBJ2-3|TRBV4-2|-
CASSQEFRGISTDTQYF
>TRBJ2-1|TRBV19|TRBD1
CASSPKTGVSNEQFF
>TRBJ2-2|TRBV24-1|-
CATSDLATGRVGELFF
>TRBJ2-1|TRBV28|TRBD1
CASSLPRDSHLLNEQFF
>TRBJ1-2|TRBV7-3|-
CASSVRGSVYGYTF
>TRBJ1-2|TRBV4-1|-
CASSPRDRTNYGYTF
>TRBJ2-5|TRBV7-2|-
CASSPSSETQYF
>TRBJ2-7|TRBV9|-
CASSGPDSYEQYF
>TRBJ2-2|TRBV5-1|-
CASSGVGTPRSTGELFF
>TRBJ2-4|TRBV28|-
CASSRTRGNIQYF
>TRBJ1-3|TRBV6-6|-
CASRPILSGNTIYF
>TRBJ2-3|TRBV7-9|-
CASSGRAVSTDTQYF
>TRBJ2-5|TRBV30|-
CAWSGGTFQETQYF
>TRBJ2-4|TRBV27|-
CASRAESGREIIAKNIQYF